The 8 T cell receptor delta chains below were found in one sample sequenced in a study of γδ T cells in repeated Plasmodium falciparum infection. Gammadelta T cells were flow-sorted from PBMC into Vgamma9/Vdelta2+ and Vdelta2-negative populations for bulk analysis. TCRdb fed the multiplex PCR reads to CATT. In the table there are tens of thousands of delta-chain clones, 1.7% of which are singletons. The source material was gamma-delta T cells from blood. These receptors all come from a pool of human donors (malaria-infected and uninfected, not separated).

Note on this clone: The mismatch at residue 12 between this DNA's translation and the TCRdb protein of a much larger clone likely reflects a read error; the protein shown is translated from the DNA. This rearrangement joins TRDV1 to TRDJ1, with a weak D call TRDD3 (6 bases). No J gene was available from TCRdb, and it was assigned here by a germline match of the DNA. The germline V gene has CDR1 TSWWSYY and CDR2 QGS. The CDR3 runs to 16 residues. CDR3: CALGESGGGPTNKLIF. CDR3 nucleotide sequence: TGTGCTCTTGGGGAAAGTGGGGGGGGACCCACCAATAAACTCATCTTT.

This clone was detected only a few times. The TCRdb record carries a much larger clone's protein, which differs from this DNA's translation at residue 9; a read error is the likely cause, and the protein listed here is the DNA translation. V and J are TRDV1 and TRDJ1; 10 bases are shared with TRDD3. Here the J gene was assigned by germline matching of the DNA, as TCRdb has none. The junction had 18 bases not matched to a gene; V was cut back by 2 bases and J by 0 bases. CDR1 and CDR2 from the germline V gene are TSWWSYY and QGS. The CDR3 loop spans 21 amino acids. The CDR3: CALGECHLGRGGYGYTDKLIF. The CDR3 DNA reads TGTGCTCTTGGGGAATGCCACCTAGGCCGCGGGGGATACGGGTACACCGATAAACTCATCTTT.

In its sample, this clone was seen a few times. The mismatch at residue 24 between this DNA's translation and the TCRdb protein of a much larger clone likely reflects a read error; the protein shown is translated from the DNA. The chain uses TRDV2 and TRDJ2, with TRDD3 matching 13 bases. The J gene, missing from TCRdb, was assigned here through DNA to germline matching. Looked up from germline, CDR1 is GEAIGNYY and CDR2 is EKD. The CDR3 sequence is 28 residues long. CDR3 DNA sequence: TGTGCCTGTGACTCGACCTCGCCTCCTACGGGGGGATCACTGGGGGATACGCGTATCCCGGCTTTGACAACACAACTCTTCTTT. Translated: CACDSTSPPTGGSLGDTRIPALTTQLFF.

This clone showed up many times. The amino acid sequence in TCRdb belongs to a much larger clone and departs from this DNA's translation at residue 6, likely a sequencing read error; the sequence shown is translated from the DNA. The V and J genes are TRDV1 and TRDJ1; TRDD2 might be the D (5 bases). Trimming removed 5 bases at V and 3 bases at J, with 10 bases between. The CDR3 has 13 amino acids. CDR1 and CDR2 (germline): TSWWSYY, QGS. Here the CDR3 reads CALGSSFSDKLIF. The CDR3 nucleotides read TGTGCTCTTGGGTCCTCCTTCTCCGATAAACTCATCTTT.

Points on this clone: This DNA's translation and the protein TCRdb lists, from a much larger clone, do not match at residue 4, likely due to a read error; the protein shown is translated from the DNA. V is TRAV38-2/DV8 and J is TRDJ1; D may be TRDD2 (8 bases). No J gene is reported in TCRdb; it was inferred here by comparing the DNA with germline. The germline V gene has CDR1 TSESDYY and CDR2 QEAYKQQN. The CDR3 extends over 21 amino acids. CDR3 nucleotides: TGTGCTTATGGGAGGGTCTTCCTACGGGGTGGGGGACCCTACTACACCGATAAACTCATCTTT. Encoded protein: CAYGRVFLRGGGPYYTDKLIF.

This clone was recorded many times. The mismatch at residue 11 between this DNA's translation and the TCRdb protein of a much larger clone likely reflects a read error; the protein shown is translated from the DNA. This sequence joins TRDV2 and TRDJ1; the D is unclear. In the absence of a J gene in TCRdb, the DNA was matched to germline to assign it here. This CDR3 spans 14 amino acids. CDR1 is GEAIGNYY, CDR2 EKD, per germline. The CDR3 protein is CACDALPDTDRLIF. Written as DNA, the CDR3 is TGTGCCTGTGACGCCCTGCCAGACACCGATAGACTCATCTTT.

About this clone itself: A far bigger clonotype differs at one base, so this is likely a read error. The sample contains more than one DNA sequence encoding this CDR3. The V segment is TRDV1, and no J call was made; the D call in the table, TRDD3, was not verified against the DNA. The CDR3 sequence is 16 residues long. The V gene's germline CDR1 is TSWWSYY and CDR2 QGS. The CDR3 nucleotides are TGTGCTCTTGGGGGACTTACTGGGGACCCTGGGGATAAGCTCATCTTT. Translating gives CALGGLTGDPGDKLIF.

In its sample, this clone was seen a few times. TCRdb has a much larger clone's protein, which differs at residue 10 from the translation of this DNA, likely because of a read error; what is shown is the protein translated from the DNA. This chain uses TRDV3 with TRDJ1; D could derive from TRDD2 or TRDD3 (5 bases each). Since TCRdb gives no J gene, matching the DNA to germline was used here to assign it. The V gene lost 0 bases and the J gene lost 0 bases, with 44 bases spanning the gap. This CDR3 comprises 25 residues. Germline V gene lookup returns CDR1 TVYSNPD and CDR2 GDNSRS (reference sequence). The CDR3 is CAFRVPPRTSGRYNPQFTHTDKLIF. The CDR3 nucleotides read TGTGCCTTTAGGGTGCCTCCTAGGACGTCTGGGCGATATAACCCACAATTTACCCACACCGATAAACTCATCTTT.